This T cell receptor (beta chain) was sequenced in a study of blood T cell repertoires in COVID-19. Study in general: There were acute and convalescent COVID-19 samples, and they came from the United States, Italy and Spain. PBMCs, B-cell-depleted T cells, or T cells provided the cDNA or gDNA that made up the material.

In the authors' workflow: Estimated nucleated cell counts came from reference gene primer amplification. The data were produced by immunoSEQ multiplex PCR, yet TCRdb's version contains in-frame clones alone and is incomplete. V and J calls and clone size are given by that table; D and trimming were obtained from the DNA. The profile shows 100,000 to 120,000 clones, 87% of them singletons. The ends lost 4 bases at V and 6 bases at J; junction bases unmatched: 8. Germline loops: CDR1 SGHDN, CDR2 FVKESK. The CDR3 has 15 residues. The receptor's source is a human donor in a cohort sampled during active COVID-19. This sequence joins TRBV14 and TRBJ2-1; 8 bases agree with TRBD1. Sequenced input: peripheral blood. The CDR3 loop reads CASSLRQGFFNEQFF. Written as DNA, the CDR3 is TGTGCCAGCAGCCTCAGACAGGGGTTTTTCAATGAGCAGTTCTTC.